Each of the 15 T cell receptor beta chains below was sequenced from the same sample in a study of T-cell reconstitution after alpha-beta-depleted transplantation in children. Preparing the TCRbeta library involved the use of unique molecular identifiers. TCRdb analysed the PCR reads with MiXCR anew, one entry per CDR3 protein. The sample lists approximately 350,000 distinct CDR3 sequences; 13% were seen once. Specimen: PBMCs, collected from the stem cell graft. The receptors were gathered from a human donor who donated a stem cell graft to a child with Fanconi anemia.

This clonotype was seen repeatedly, ten times or more. CDR3 protein: CASSEELNEQFF. CDR3 DNA sequence: TGTGCCAGCAGTGAAGAACTCAATGAGCAGTTCTTC. The chain carries TRBV25-1 and TRBJ2-1; D gene ambiguous. V lost 2 bases to trimming and J lost 6 bases, with 5 bases between them. The CDR3 runs 12 residues. The germline V gene has CDR1 MGHDK and CDR2 SYGVNS.

Only a few counts were recorded for this clonotype. This rearrangement joins TRBV5-1 to TRBJ2-3; TRBD1 matches at 9 bases. Germline V gives CDR1 SGHRS, CDR2 YFSETQ. The J segment lost 5 bases and the V segment lost 3 bases, leaving 7 bases of the junction unmatched. This CDR3 is 15 amino acids long. The CDR3 DNA is TGCGCCAGCAGCTCCGACAGGGGGTTGGTAGATACGCAGTATTTT. This encodes CASSSDRGLVDTQYF.

CDR3 in amino acids: CASGLIPGSEVPGYTF. CDR3 nucleotides: TGTGCTAGTGGTTTGATCCCGGGTTCTGAAGTTCCTGGCTACACCTTC. The chain has TRBV12-5 and TRBJ1-2; no clear D gene. V was shortened by 2 bases and J by 7 bases, with 20 bases between the two germline ends. The germline gives CDR1 LGHNT, CDR2 FRNRAP. The CDR3 extends over 16 amino acids.

This clonotype was observed a few times. The rearrangement joins TRBV7-9 to TRBJ2-5; D may be TRBD1 or TRBD2 (5 bases each). The CDR3 spans 14 residues. V lost 1 base, J lost 5 bases, and 11 bases lay in between. Germline values: CDR1 SEHNR, CDR2 FQNEAQ (reference sequence). The DNA for the CDR3 is TGTGCCAGCAGCTTAGACCGGGGCTGGGAGACCCAGTACTTC. It yields the protein CASSLDRGWETQYF.

This clonotype was found many times. This chain uses TRBV12-3 or TRBV12-4 with TRBJ1-1; D gene ambiguous. The CDR3 contains 14 residues. The V gene lost 3 bases and the J gene lost 0 bases, with 8 bases spanning the gap. DNA for the CDR3: TGTGCCAGCAGTTTCACGGGTCTGAACACTGAAGCTTTCTTT. Translated: CASSFTGLNTEAFF.

This clonotype has a single count. V and J are TRBV6-6 and TRBJ1-1, with D possibly TRBD1 on 5 matching bases. The V end was cut by 7 bases, the J end by 4 bases, with 10 bases between. The CDR3 spans 12 residues. In germline, CDR1 is MNHNY, CDR2 SVGAGI (reference sequence). CDR3 DNA sequence: TGTGCCAGCATTTCCCAGGGCACTGAAGCTTTCTTT. Amino acids: CASISQGTEAFF.

This clonotype was recorded a few times. Because the CDR3's place on the DNA is in doubt, the DNA is left out and the CDR3 is given as listed by TCRdb. The chain combines TRBV20-1 with TRBJ2-3; the table's D call, TRBD1, has no DNA check behind it. Germline values: CDR1 DFQATT, CDR2 SNEGSKA (reference sequence). The CDR3 is 17 amino acids long, termini counted. CDR3 loop: CSATPSGRDPRTDTQYF.

This clonotype appeared a few times. The V and J genes are TRBV5-1 and TRBJ1-4, with a weak D call TRBD1 (6 bases). The CDR3 totals 15 residues. Germline values: CDR1 SGHRS, CDR2 YFSETQ. Deletions cut 0 bases from V and 8 bases from J, with 14 bases between. The CDR3 spells CASSLGSGVREKLFF. The CDR3 DNA reads TGCGCCAGCAGCTTGGGGTCAGGGGTTCGGGAAAAACTGTTTTTT.

At least ten counts were recorded for this clonotype. The rearrangement uses TRBV2 and TRBJ2-1; 13 bases fit TRBD2. V gave up 6 bases and J gave up 3 bases; unmatched junction bases: 11. Germline V gives CDR1 SNHLY, CDR2 FYNNEI. The CDR3 is 18 amino acids. The CDR3 bases are TGTGCCAGCAGGAAGAGCCCCGGGACTAGCGGGGACTACAATGAGCAGTTCTTC. This codes for CASRKSPGTSGDYNEQFF. Complete variable domain (other parts from reference TRBV2 and TRBJ2-1): EPEVTQTPSHQVTQMGQEVILRCVPISNHLYFYWYRQILGQKVEFLVSFYNNEISEKSEIFDDQFSVERPDGSNFTLKIRSTKLEDSAMYFCASRKSPGTSGDYNEQFFGPGTRLTVL.

The CDR3 DNA reads as TGTGCCAGCAGCCAAACGAGGACCGACACTGAAGCTTTCTTT. Translation: CASSQTRTDTEAFF. The V call is TRBV3-1, the J call TRBJ1-1; D remains ambiguous. Germline V gene lookup returns CDR1 LGHDT and CDR2 YNNKEL (reference sequence). The V end lost 2 bases, the J end lost 3 bases, and 10 bases lay between the germline ends. The CDR3 loop spans 14 amino acids.

This clonotype was recorded a few times. The rearrangement joins TRBV6-2 or TRBV6-3 to TRBJ1-1; no clear D. Trimming removed 2 bases at V and 0 bases at J, with 19 bases between. The germline V gene encodes CDR1 MNHEY and CDR2 SVGEGT. CDR3 length equals 18 residues. The CDR3 loop is CASSYERKANLMNTEAFF. The CDR3 DNA reads TGTGCCAGCAGTTACGAAAGGAAGGCCAACCTCATGAACACTGAAGCTTTCTTT.

This clonotype occurred a few times. The chain employs TRBV4-3 and TRBJ2-3; D possibly corresponds to TRBD2 (7 bases). CDR3 length: 15 amino acids. Between the trimmed V and J ends, which lost 1 base and 2 bases, there was a span of 10 bases. Germline CDR1 and CDR2: LGHNA and YSLEER. The CDR3 spells CASSQGGGLTDTQYF. DNA for the CDR3: TGCGCCAGCAGCCAAGGCGGGGGCCTCACAGATACGCAGTATTTT.

There are many counts of this clonotype. The rearrangement links TRBV20-1 to TRBJ2-7; D remains unclear. V lost 6 bases and J 0 bases, leaving 12 bases between the germline ends. Germline CDR1 DFQATT, CDR2 SNEGSKA (reference sequence). The CDR3 is made up of 13 amino acids. DNA for the CDR3: TGCAGTGCCGAAGTGGACGGCTCCTACGAGCAGTACTTC. As protein: CSAEVDGSYEQYF.

In its sample, this clonotype was seen many times. V gene TRBV21-1 combines with J gene TRBJ2-7. TRBV21-1 is a pseudogene locus. The CDR3 has 12 residues. Here the CDR3 reads CASSKPGDEQYV. Here the CDR3 DNA reads TGTGCCAGCAGCAAACCGGGGGACGAGCAGTACGTC.

This clonotype was counted between two and nine times. The V call is TRBV3-1, the J call TRBJ2-7, with a tentative D call TRBD2 (5 bases). CDR3 size: 15 residues. Germline loops: CDR1 LGHDT, CDR2 YNNKEL (reference sequence). Trimming shortened V by 4 bases and J by 0 bases, and 13 bases separated the two germline ends. As DNA, the CDR3 is TGTGCCAGCAGCCTCCGGGGTCAGAACTCCTACGAGCAGTACTTC. It is translated as CASSLRGQNSYEQYF.